The 12 T cell receptor beta chains below were found in one sample sequenced in a study of blood T cell repertoires in COVID-19. Sequenced by immunoSEQ multiplex PCR; TCRdb stores in-frame clones only, minus some. The table includes roughly 170,000 clones, roughly nine tenths detected once. What was sequenced was peripheral blood. The receptors come from a man between 70 and 80 years old with active or convalescent COVID-19.

The rearrangement joins TRBV19 to TRBJ2-2; no clear D gene. Per the germline V gene, CDR1 is LNHDA and CDR2 is SQIVND (reference sequence). The CDR3 totals 14 residues. V gave up 5 bases and J gave up 6 bases, with 13 bases separating them. CDR3 sequence reads: CASSGSSAAGELFF. The CDR3 DNA reads TGTGCCAGTAGTGGCTCCTCCGCGGCCGGGGAGCTGTTTTTT. Using reference TRBV19 and TRBJ2-2 for the parts outside the CDR3, the full variable domain is DGGITQSPKYLFRKEGQNVTLSCEQNLNHDAMYWYRQDPGQGLRLIYYSQIVNDFQKGDIAEGYSVSREKKESFPLTVTSAQKNPTAFYLCASSGSSAAGELFFGEGSRLTVL.

As DNA, the CDR3 is TGTGCCAGCAGCCAAACCGTCAAGGGGGAGACCCAGTACTTC. Translation gives CASSQTVKGETQYF. The V gene is TRBV14, the J gene TRBJ2-5, with D possibly TRBD1 on 5 matching bases. Germline V gene data show CDR1 as SGHDN and CDR2 as FVKESK. The CDR3 runs 14 residues. The ends were cut back, 2 bases at V and 5 bases at J, with 12 bases in the middle. The whole variable domain, remainder taken from reference TRBV14 and TRBJ2-5, is EAGVTQFPSHSVIEKGQTVTLRCDPISGHDNLYWYRRVMGKEIKFLLHFVKESKQDESGMPNNRFLAERTGGTYSTLKVQPAELEDSGVYFCASSQTVKGETQYFGPGTRLLVL.

The chain uses TRBV7-3 and TRBJ2-2, with TRBD2 matching over 11 bases. Germline loops: CDR1 SGHTA, CDR2 FQGTGA. The CDR3 spans 17 residues. V shed 5 bases and J 4 bases; nucleotides not matched to a gene: 9. This CDR3 is CASSPQPGLAVTGELFF. The CDR3 nucleotides are TGTGCCAGCAGCCCTCAGCCGGGACTAGCGGTCACCGGGGAGCTGTTTTTT.

This sequence joins TRBV20-1 and TRBJ2-1; D ambiguous. Germline-derived CDR1 and CDR2 are DFQATT and SNEGSKA (reference sequence). The CDR3 has 11 amino acids. Trimming took 7 bases from V and 9 from J, leaving 13 bases between them. The CDR3: CSGVAPAEQFF. CDR3 nucleotide sequence: TGCAGTGGGGTAGCCCCGGCTGAGCAGTTCTTC.

The chain is built from TRBV19 and TRBJ1-4; TRBD1 is a possible D gene (5 bases). Germline-derived CDR1 and CDR2 are LNHDA and SQIVND (reference sequence). Deletions cut 5 bases from V and 4 bases from J, with 17 bases between. CDR3 length: 16 residues. This CDR3 reads CASSSWTVGGNEKLFF. The CDR3 region has the DNA TGTGCCAGTAGTTCCTGGACCGTCGGGGGTAATGAAAAACTGTTTTTT.

J is TRBJ2-7 and V is TRBV15; 12 bases agree with TRBD1. The J segment lost 7 bases and the V segment lost 5 bases, leaving 6 bases of the junction unmatched. Per the germline V gene, CDR1 is LNHNV and CDR2 is YYDKDF (reference sequence). The CDR3 loop spans 14 amino acids. CDR3 loop: CATSPGQGAREQYF. DNA of the CDR3: TGTGCCACCAGCCCGGGACAGGGGGCGAGAGAGCAGTACTTC.

The rearrangement links TRBV30 to TRBJ2-1; no firm D call. With 3 bases removed from V and 2 bases from J, the gap between germline ends came to 20 bases. This CDR3 is built from 17 residues. Germline assignment: CDR1 GTSNPN and CDR2 SVGIG (reference sequence). The CDR3 protein is CAWRTALASAAYNEQFF. In DNA form, the CDR3 reads TGTGCCTGGAGGACCGCCCTCGCTAGTGCCGCCTACAATGAGCAGTTCTTC.

This chain uses TRBV3-1 (or the pseudogene TRBV3-2) with TRBJ1-6; unclear D gene. Between the trimmed V and J ends, which lost 0 bases and 8 bases, there was a span of 11 bases. Germline values: CDR1 LGHDT, CDR2 YNNKEL (reference sequence). This CDR3 has 15 residues. The CDR3 is CASSQDLASYSPLHF. The CDR3 nucleotides are TGTGCCAGCAGCCAAGATCTTGCCAGTTATTCACCCCTCCACTTT.

This chain links TRBV5-1 with TRBJ2-1; 9 bases match TRBD2. The CDR3 consists of 18 residues. V lost 3 bases to trimming and J lost 7 bases; unmatched junction nucleotides: 17. Germline loops: CDR1 SGHRS, CDR2 YFSETQ. CDR3 sequence: CASSSPGGSGGSGNEQFF. CDR3 nucleotide sequence: TGCGCCAGCAGCTCCCCCGGGGGAAGCGGGGGGAGTGGTAATGAGCAGTTCTTC. The full variable domain, with the rest looked up from reference TRBV5-1 and TRBJ2-1, is KAGVTQTPRYLIKTRGQQVTLSCSPISGHRSVSWYQQTPGQGLQFLFEYFSETQRNKGNFPGRFSGRQFSNSRSEMNVSTLELGDSALYLCASSSPGGSGGSGNEQFFGPGTRLTVL.

J is TRBJ2-7 and V is TRBV18, with TRBD2 identical over 10 bases. Per the germline V gene, CDR1 is KGHSH and CDR2 is LQKENI. Trimming at V came to 3 bases and at J to 9 bases, leaving 8 bases not matched to a gene. The length of the CDR3 is 14 residues. The DNA of the CDR3 is TGTGCCAGCTCACCTCGCCTAGCGGGGGATCCGCAGTACTTC. As protein: CASSPRLAGDPQYF.

This chain uses TRBV29-1 with TRBJ1-1; tentatively, D is TRBD1 (6 bases). With 4 bases removed from V and 3 bases from J, the gap between germline ends came to 15 bases. CDR1 and CDR2 (germline): SQVTM, ANQGSEA. CDR3 size: 14 residues. The CDR3 loop is CSVAPRQAHTEAFF. DNA for the CDR3: TGCAGCGTTGCCCCCCGACAGGCACACACTGAAGCTTTCTTT.

The rearrangement links TRBV4-3 to TRBJ1-2; no firm D call. V gave up 0 bases and J gave up 6 bases, with 11 bases separating them. There are 14 residues in the CDR3. The V gene's germline CDR1 is LGHNA and CDR2 YSLEER. In DNA form, the CDR3 reads TGCGCCAGCAGCCAAGAAGGCTGGAGCGATGGCTACACCTTC. The encoded protein is CASSQEGWSDGYTF.